This note documents a single TCR beta chain sequence. Its antigen is unknown. This specimen belongs to a study of B cell selection in AIRE deficiency. Notes on the study in general: Patient Tconv and Treg cells showed healthy-like TCRBV usage, CDR3 length, diversity.

Sorted regulatory T cells were CD4-positive, CD25-high and CD127-low or negative. Using immunoSEQ multiplex PCR, the repertoire was profiled, and TCRdb retains in-frame clones only, with some absent. The sample records about 21,000 clones, 85% to 95% being singletons. Trimming cost V 3 bases and J 1 base; bases outside gene matches: 0. The CDR3 runs 14 residues. Germline CDR1 is SGHRS and CDR2 is YFSETQ. The receptor comes from a human donor with AIRE deficiency. Sequenced sample: Tregs sorted from PBMCs. J is TRBJ2-3 and V is TRBV5-1; 9 positions match TRBD1. CDR3 coding DNA: TGCGCCAGCAGCTGGACAGGGGGCACAGATACGCAGTATTTT. It is translated as CASSWTGGTDTQYF.